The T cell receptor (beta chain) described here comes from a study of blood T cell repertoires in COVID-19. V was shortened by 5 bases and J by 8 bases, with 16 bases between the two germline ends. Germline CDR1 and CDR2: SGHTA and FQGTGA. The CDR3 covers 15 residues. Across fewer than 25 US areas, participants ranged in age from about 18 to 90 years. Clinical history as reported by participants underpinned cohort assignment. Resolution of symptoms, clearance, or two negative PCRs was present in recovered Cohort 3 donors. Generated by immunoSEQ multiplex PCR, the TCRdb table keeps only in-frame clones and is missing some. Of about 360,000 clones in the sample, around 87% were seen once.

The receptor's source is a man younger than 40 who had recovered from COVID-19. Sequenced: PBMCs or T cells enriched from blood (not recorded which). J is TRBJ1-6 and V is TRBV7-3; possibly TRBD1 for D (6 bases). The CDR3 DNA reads TGTGCCAGCAGCCTAGGGCGGGGGCAGGATTCACCCCTCCACTTT. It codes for CASSLGRGQDSPLHF. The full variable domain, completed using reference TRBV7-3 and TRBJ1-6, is GAGVSQTPSNKVTEKGKYVELRCDPISGHTALYWYRQSLGQGPEFLIYFQGTGAADDSGLPNDRFFAVRPEGSVSTLKIQRTERGDSAVYLCASSLGRGQDSPLHFGNGTRLTVT.